Below, 7 T cell receptor beta chains from the same sample are listed, as sequenced in a study of human T cells and chemical hapten exposure. MiXCR, run by TCRdb on the RACE reads, gives a single entry per CDR3 protein. The top ten hold around 4% of the sample, which has 80,000 to 95,000 distinct CDR3 sequences, about 10% seen once. The time point denotes: patch test 1, 2 weeks after DPC sensitization. The treatment was: therapeutic diphenylcyclopropenone sensitization with weekly scalp DPC. The sample in question was whole blood, obtained in connection with sensitization to the hapten diphenylcyclopropenone (DPC). The receptors shown here come from a woman aged 45-59 years with alopecia areata. Some clones in this sample may be carry-over from other donors' samples.

This clonotype was observed at least ten times. The gene calls are TRBV29-1 and TRBJ1-1, with no clear D. This CDR3 has 13 amino acids. Looked up from germline, CDR1 is SQVTM and CDR2 is ANQGSEA. Trimming left V 2 bases short and J 0 bases short, with 7 bases between. CDR3 loop: CSVERDLNTEAFF. DNA of the CDR3: TGCAGCGTTGAAAGGGATCTGAACACTGAAGCTTTCTTT.

J is TRBJ2-1 and V is TRBV28; D remains ambiguous. Deletions cut 7 bases from V and 8 bases from J, with 27 bases between. CDR1 is MDHEN and CDR2 is SYDVKM in the germline V gene. This CDR3 is built from 17 residues. The DNA of the CDR3 is TGTGCCAGCACCCCCCTCCTATCCCAATTGCCGGCCGATGAGCAGTTCTTC. Translated: CASTPLLSQLPADEQFF.

This chain uses TRBV29-1 with TRBJ2-1; D is unclear. The V end lost 5 bases, the J end lost 4 bases, and 3 bases lay between the germline ends. In germline, CDR1 is SQVTM, CDR2 ANQGSEA. The CDR3 runs 10 residues. CDR3 in DNA: TGCAGCGTTAGATACAATGAGCAGTTCTTC. It is translated as CSVRYNEQFF.

This clonotype appeared many times. This chain links TRBV12-3 or TRBV12-4 with TRBJ1-1; D is ambiguous. The germline V and J ends were trimmed by 3 bases and 1 base, with 6 bases remaining between them. This CDR3 is 13 amino acids long. The CDR3 DNA reads as TGTGCCAGCAGTTTCGGTGGGAACACTGAAGCTTTCTTT. It translates to CASSFGGNTEAFF.

This clonotype was counted many times. The rearrangement joins TRBV29-1 to TRBJ2-7; 7 bases are a match to TRBD1. Germline V gene lookup returns CDR1 SQVTM and CDR2 ANQGSEA. V lost 6 bases and J lost 2; bases outside the gene matches: 4. The CDR3 is made up of 12 amino acids. This chain's CDR3 is CSVGQSPYEQYF. The CDR3 DNA is TGCAGCGTGGGACAGTCCCCCTACGAGCAGTACTTC.

This CDR3 is CASSPTTSGGIYEQYF. Written as DNA, the CDR3 is TGTGCCAGCAGCCCCACGACTAGCGGGGGGATCTACGAGCAGTACTTC. The V call is TRBV3-1, the J call TRBJ2-7; 13 bases align to TRBD2. The CDR3 loop spans 16 amino acids. Looked up from germline, CDR1 is LGHDT and CDR2 is YNNKEL (reference sequence). V was clipped by 4 bases and J by 3 bases; unmatched bases: 6.

J is TRBJ1-2 and V is TRBV28, with D unresolved. V was pared by 6 bases and J by 3 bases, with 5 bases between. Germline V CDR1 and CDR2: MDHEN, SYDVKM. This CDR3 has 11 amino acids. CDR3 loop: CASRMDYGYTF. The DNA for the CDR3 is TGTGCCAGCAGGATGGACTATGGCTACACCTTC.